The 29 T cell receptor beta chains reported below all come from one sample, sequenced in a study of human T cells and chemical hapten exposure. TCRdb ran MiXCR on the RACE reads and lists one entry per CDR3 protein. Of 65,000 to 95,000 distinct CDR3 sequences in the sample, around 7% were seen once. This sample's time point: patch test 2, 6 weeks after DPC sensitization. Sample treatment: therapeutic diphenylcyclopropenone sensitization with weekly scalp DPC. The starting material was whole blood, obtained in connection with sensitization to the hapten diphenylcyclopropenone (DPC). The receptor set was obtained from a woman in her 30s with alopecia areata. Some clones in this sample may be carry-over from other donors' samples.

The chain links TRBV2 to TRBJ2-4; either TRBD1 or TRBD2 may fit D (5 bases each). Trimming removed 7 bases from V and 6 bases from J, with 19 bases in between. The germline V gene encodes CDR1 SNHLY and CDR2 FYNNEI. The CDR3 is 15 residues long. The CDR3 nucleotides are TGTGCCAGCACCTCGGGGTGGGGCTCGATAAACATTCAGTACTTC. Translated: CASTSGWGSINIQYF.

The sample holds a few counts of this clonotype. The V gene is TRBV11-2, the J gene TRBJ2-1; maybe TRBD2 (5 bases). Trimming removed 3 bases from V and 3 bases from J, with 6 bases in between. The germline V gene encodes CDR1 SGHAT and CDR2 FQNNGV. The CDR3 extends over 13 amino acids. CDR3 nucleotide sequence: TGTGCCAGCAGCTTGGAGGACTACAATGAGCAGTTCTTC. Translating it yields CASSLEDYNEQFF.

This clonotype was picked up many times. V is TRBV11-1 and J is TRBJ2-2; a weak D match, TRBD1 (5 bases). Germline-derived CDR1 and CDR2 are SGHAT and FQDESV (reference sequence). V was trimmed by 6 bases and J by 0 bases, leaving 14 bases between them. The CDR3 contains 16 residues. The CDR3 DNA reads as TGTGCCAGCAGTCCCCCTAGACAGCCGAACACCGGGGAGCTGTTTTTT. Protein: CASSPPRQPNTGELFF. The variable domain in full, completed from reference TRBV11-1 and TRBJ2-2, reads EAEVAQSPRYKITEKSQAVAFWCDPISGHATLYWYRQILGQGPELLVQFQDESVVDDSQLPKDRFSAERLKGVDSTLKIQPAELGDSAMYLCASSPPRQPNTGELFFGEGSRLTVL.

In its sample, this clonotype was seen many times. In nucleotides, the CDR3 is TGCGCCAGCAGCTTGGTCGGGCTAGCGGAATACAATGAGCAGTTCTTC. Encoded protein: CASSLVGLAEYNEQFF. The chain uses TRBV5-1 and TRBJ2-1; TRBD2 matches 7 bases. The CDR3 is 16 residues long. Per germline, CDR1 SGHRS and CDR2 YFSETQ. J gave up 4 bases and V 0 bases, and 7 bases lay outside the gene matches.

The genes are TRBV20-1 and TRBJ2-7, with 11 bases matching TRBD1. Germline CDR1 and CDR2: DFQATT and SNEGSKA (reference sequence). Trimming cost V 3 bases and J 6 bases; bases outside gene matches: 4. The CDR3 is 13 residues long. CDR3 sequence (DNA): TGCAGTGCTAGGGACAGGGGGCCGATCGAGCAGTACTTC. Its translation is CSARDRGPIEQYF.

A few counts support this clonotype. As DNA, the CDR3 is TGCAGCGCCGGACAGTTCATGAACACTGAAGCTTTCTTT. Residues: CSAGQFMNTEAFF. The chain carries TRBV29-1 and TRBJ1-1; tentative D call: TRBD1 (6 bases). The V and J ends lost 7 bases and 0 bases respectively, with 12 bases between them. CDR1 is SQVTM, CDR2 ANQGSEA, per germline. The CDR3 sequence is 13 residues long.

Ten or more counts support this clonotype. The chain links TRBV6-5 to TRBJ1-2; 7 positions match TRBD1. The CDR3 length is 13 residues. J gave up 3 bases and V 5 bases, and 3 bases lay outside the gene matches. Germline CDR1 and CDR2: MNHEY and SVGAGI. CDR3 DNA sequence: TGTGCCAGCAGTATTGACAGGGACTATGGCTACACCTTC. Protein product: CASSIDRDYGYTF.

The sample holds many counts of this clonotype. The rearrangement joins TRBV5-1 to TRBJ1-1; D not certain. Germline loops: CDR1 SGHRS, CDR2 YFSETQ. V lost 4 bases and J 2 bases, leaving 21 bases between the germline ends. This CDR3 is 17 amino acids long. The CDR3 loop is CASSALVGGPLNTEAFF. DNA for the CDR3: TGCGCCAGCAGCGCATTGGTAGGTGGTCCCCTCAACACTGAAGCTTTCTTT.

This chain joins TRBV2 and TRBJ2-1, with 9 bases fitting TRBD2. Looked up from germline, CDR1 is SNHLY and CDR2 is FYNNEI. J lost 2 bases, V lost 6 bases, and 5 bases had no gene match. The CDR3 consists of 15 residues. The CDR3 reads CASRESGGPYNEQFF. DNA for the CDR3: TGTGCCAGCAGGGAGAGCGGGGGGCCCTACAATGAGCAGTTCTTC.

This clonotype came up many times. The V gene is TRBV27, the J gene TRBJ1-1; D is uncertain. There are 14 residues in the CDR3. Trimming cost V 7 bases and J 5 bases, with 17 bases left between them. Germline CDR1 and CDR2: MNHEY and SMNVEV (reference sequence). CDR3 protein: CASKLGYKVTEAFF. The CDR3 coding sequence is TGTGCCAGCAAACTAGGGTACAAGGTAACTGAAGCTTTCTTT.

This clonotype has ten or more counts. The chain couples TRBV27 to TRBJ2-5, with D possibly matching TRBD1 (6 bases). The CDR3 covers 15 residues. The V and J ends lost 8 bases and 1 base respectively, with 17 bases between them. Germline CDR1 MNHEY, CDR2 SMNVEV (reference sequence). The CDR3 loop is CASGHQDRRQETQYF. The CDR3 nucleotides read TGTGCCAGCGGACACCAGGACAGACGCCAAGAGACCCAGTACTTC.

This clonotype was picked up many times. DNA for the CDR3: TGTGCCATCAGTGAGTCGACAGTGAACACTGAAGCTTTCTTT. As protein: CAISESTVNTEAFF. The J gene is TRBJ1-1, the V gene TRBV10-3; possibly TRBD1 for D (5 bases). The CDR3 contains 14 residues. Germline CDR1 and CDR2: ENHRY and SYGVKD. V was pared by 0 bases and J by 0 bases, with 5 bases between.

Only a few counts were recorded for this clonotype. The CDR3 nucleotides are TGCAGTGCTAGAAAACAGGGTAGCTACGAGCAGTACTTC. This encodes CSARKQGSYEQYF. The V and J genes are TRBV20-1 and TRBJ2-7; tentatively, D is TRBD1 (6 bases). V lost 2 bases to trimming and J lost 3 bases, with 11 bases between them. The CDR3 consists of 13 residues. The germline gives CDR1 DFQATT, CDR2 SNEGSKA (reference sequence).

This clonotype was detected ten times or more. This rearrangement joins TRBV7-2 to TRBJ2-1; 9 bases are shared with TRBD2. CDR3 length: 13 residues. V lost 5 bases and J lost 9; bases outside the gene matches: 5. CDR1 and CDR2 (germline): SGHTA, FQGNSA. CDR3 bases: TGTGCCAGCAGCATTAGCGGGGGTTTTGAGCAGTTCTTC. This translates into CASSISGGFEQFF. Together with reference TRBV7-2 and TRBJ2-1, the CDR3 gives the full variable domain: GAGVSQSPSNKVTEKGKDVELRCDPISGHTALYWYRQSLGQGLEFLIYFQGNSAPDKSGLPSDRFSAERTGGSVSTLTIQRTQQEDSAVYLCASSISGGFEQFFGPGTRLTVL.

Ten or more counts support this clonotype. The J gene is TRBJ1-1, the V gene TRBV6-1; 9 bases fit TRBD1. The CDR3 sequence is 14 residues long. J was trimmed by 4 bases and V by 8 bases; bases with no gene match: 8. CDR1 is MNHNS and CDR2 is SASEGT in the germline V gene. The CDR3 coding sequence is TGTGCCAGCTTTTACAGGGGGCGCCGCACTGAAGCTTTCTTT. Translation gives CASFYRGRRTEAFF.

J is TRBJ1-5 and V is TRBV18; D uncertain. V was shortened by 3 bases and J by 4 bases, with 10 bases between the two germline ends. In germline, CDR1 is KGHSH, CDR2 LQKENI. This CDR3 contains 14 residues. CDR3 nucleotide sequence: TGTGCCAGCTCACCTGGACGGGAGAATCAGCCCCAGCATTTT. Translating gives CASSPGRENQPQHF.

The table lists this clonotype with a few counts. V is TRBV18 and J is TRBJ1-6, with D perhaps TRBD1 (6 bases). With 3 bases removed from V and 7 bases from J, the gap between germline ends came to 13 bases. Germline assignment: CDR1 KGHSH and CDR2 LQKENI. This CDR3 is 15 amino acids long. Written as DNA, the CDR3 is TGTGCCAGCTCACCTCGACAGGATTTGAATTCACCCCTCCACTTT. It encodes CASSPRQDLNSPLHF.

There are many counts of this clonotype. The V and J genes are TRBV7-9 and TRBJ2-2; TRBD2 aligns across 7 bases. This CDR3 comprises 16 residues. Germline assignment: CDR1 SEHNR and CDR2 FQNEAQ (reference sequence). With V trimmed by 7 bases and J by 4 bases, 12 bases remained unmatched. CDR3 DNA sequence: TGTGCCAGCACCCAAGAGCGGGGCAGGGTCACCGGGGAGCTGTTTTTT. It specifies CASTQERGRVTGELFF.

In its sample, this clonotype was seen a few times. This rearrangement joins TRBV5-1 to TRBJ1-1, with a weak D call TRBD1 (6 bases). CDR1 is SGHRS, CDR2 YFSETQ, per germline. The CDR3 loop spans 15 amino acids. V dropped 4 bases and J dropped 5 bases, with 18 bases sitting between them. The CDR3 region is CASSPEGGEGTEAFF. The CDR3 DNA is TGCGCCAGCAGCCCGGAGGGGGGGGAGGGGACTGAAGCTTTCTTT. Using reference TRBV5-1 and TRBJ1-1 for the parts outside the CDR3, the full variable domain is KAGVTQTPRYLIKTRGQQVTLSCSPISGHRSVSWYQQTPGQGLQFLFEYFSETQRNKGNFPGRFSGRQFSNSRSEMNVSTLELGDSALYLCASSPEGGEGTEAFFGQGTRLTVV.

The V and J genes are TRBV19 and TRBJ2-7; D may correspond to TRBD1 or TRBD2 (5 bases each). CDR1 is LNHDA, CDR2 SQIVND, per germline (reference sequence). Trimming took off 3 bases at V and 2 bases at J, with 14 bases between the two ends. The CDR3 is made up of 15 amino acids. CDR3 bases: TGTGCCAGTAGTATCTCCGGGACGGTACCCTACGAGCAGTACTTC. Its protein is CASSISGTVPYEQYF. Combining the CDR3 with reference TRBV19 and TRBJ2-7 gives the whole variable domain DGGITQSPKYLFRKEGQNVTLSCEQNLNHDAMYWYRQDPGQGLRLIYYSQIVNDFQKGDIAEGYSVSREKKESFPLTVTSAQKNPTAFYLCASSISGTVPYEQYFGPGTRLTVT.

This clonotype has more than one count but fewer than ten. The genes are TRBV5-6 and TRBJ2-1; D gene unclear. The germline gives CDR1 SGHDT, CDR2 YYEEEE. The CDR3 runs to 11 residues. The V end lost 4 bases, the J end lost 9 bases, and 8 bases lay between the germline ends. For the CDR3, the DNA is TGTGCCAGCAGCCGCGATGGTGAGCAGTTCTTC. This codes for CASSRDGEQFF.

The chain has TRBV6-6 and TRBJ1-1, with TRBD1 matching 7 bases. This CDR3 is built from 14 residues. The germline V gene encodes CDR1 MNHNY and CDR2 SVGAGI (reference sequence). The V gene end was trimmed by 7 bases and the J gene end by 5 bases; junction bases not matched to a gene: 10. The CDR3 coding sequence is TGTGCCAGCACCCCGGACAGGCGGGGAACTGAAGCTTTCTTT. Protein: CASTPDRRGTEAFF.

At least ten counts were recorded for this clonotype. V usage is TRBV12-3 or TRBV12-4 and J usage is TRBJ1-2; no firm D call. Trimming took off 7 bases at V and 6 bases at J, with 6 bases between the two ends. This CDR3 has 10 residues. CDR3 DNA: TGTGCCAGCACGCTGGATGGCTACACCTTC. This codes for CASTLDGYTF.

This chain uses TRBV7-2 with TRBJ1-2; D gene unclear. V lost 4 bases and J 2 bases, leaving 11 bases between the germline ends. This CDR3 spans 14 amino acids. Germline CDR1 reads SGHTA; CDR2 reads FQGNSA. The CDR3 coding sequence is TGTGCCAGCAGCTGGACGGAATCGAACTATGGCTACACCTTC. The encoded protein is CASSWTESNYGYTF.

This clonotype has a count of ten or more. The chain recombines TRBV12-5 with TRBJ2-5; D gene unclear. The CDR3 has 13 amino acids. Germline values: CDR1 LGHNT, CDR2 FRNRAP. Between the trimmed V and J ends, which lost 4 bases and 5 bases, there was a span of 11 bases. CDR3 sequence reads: CASGSWVGETQYF. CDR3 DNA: TGTGCTAGTGGTTCTTGGGTAGGGGAGACCCAGTACTTC.

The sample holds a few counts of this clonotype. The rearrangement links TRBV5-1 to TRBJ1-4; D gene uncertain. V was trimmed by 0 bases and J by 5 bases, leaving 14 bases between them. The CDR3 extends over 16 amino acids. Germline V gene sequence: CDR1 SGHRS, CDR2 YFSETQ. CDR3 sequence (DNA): TGCGCCAGCAGCTTGGCCGGGCAGGCCGTGAATGAAAAACTGTTTTTT. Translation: CASSLAGQAVNEKLFF.

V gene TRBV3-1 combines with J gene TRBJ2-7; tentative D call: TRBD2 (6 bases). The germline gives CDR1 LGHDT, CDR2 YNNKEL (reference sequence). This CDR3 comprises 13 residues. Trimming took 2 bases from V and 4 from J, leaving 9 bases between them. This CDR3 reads CASSQIGGYEQYF. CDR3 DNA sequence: TGTGCCAGCAGCCAAATCGGGGGATACGAGCAGTACTTC.

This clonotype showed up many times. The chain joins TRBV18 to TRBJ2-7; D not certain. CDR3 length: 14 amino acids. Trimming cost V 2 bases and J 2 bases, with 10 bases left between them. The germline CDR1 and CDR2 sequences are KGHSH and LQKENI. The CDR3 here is CASSPFGKPYEQYF. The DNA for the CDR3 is TGTGCCAGCTCACCATTTGGAAAGCCCTACGAGCAGTACTTC.

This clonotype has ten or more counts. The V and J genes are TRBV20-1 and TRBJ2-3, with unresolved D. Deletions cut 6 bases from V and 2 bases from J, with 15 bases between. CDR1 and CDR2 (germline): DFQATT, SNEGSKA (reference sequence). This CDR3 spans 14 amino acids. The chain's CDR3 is CSARLVFDTDTQYF. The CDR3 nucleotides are TGCAGTGCCCGACTGGTTTTCGACACAGATACGCAGTATTTT.